This T cell receptor (beta chain) stems from a study of blood T cell repertoires in COVID-19. Study-level information: Spain, Italy and the United States supplied samples that represented acute and convalescent COVID-19.

Authors' methods: Quantification of nucleated cells was approximated via reference gene primer amplification. Sequencing used immunoSEQ multiplex PCR; TCRdb keeps in-frame clones, though not all of them. V and J calls and clone size are copied from that table; D and trimming were computed from the DNA. The table records just over 650,000 clones, approximately 90% of them present only once. Source material: peripheral blood. This clonotype was sampled from a woman aged 18-29 years with acute or convalescent COVID-19.

DNA of the CDR3: TGCAGCGCCGAGGGCGGGGGCGCGGAGACCCAGTACTTC. This gives the protein CSAEGGGAETQYF. This sequence joins TRBV29-1 and TRBJ2-5; the D gene is possibly TRBD2 (7 bases). Trimming pared 7 bases from V and 5 bases from J, leaving 17 bases between. CDR3 size: 13 residues. Germline V gene sequence: CDR1 SQVTM, CDR2 ANQGSEA.